The 29 T cell receptor beta chains given below trace back to one sample, sequenced in a study of CD8+ T cells in alopecia areata. As for treatment: oral pan-JAK inhibitor, 5-10 mg twice daily. cDNA serving as the sequencing template came from extracted, reverse transcribed RNA. Only in-frame clones appear in the TCRdb table, and some are missing; sequencing was by immunoSEQ multiplex PCR. Of some 190,000 clones listed, 50% to 60% are singletons. This material consisted of CD4+ T cells sorted from blood, taken at week 4, from a patient treated with tofacitinib. The receptors shown here come from a human donor with alopecia areata.

In its sample, this clone was seen a few times. The chain employs TRBV5-1 and TRBJ2-2; D is unresolved. In germline, CDR1 is SGHRS, CDR2 YFSETQ. The CDR3 is made up of 12 amino acids. Trimming removed 1 base at V and 3 bases at J, with 1 base between. CDR3 in DNA: TGCGCCAGCAGCTTGTACACCGGGGAGCTGTTTTTT. Protein product: CASSLYTGELFF.

The rearrangement uses TRBV29-1 and TRBJ2-1, with 11 bases identical to TRBD2. Germline-derived CDR1 and CDR2 are SQVTM and ANQGSEA. The junction had 14 bases not matched to a gene; V was cut back by 6 bases and J by 7 bases. The CDR3 sequence is 16 residues long. DNA for the CDR3: TGCAGCGTAGCCGGGCTAGCGGGAGGCGGGGGGAATGAGCAGTTCTTC. Protein product: CSVAGLAGGGGNEQFF.

The V gene is TRBV5-1, the J gene TRBJ2-7; unclear D gene. Between the trimmed V and J ends, which lost 0 bases and 4 bases, there was a span of 11 bases. Germline V CDR1 and CDR2: SGHRS, YFSETQ. This CDR3 is 14 amino acids long. The CDR3 DNA follows: TGCGCCAGCAGCTTGGGACTGTGGATATACGAGCAGTACTTC. Its translation is CASSLGLWIYEQYF. The variable domain in full, with the rest retrieved from reference TRBV5-1 and TRBJ2-7, is KAGVTQTPRYLIKTRGQQVTLSCSPISGHRSVSWYQQTPGQGLQFLFEYFSETQRNKGNFPGRFSGRQFSNSRSEMNVSTLELGDSALYLCASSLGLWIYEQYFGPGTRLTVT.

V is TRBV30 and J is TRBJ2-2, with 10 nucleotides matching TRBD2. This CDR3 has 15 residues. Trimming cost V 0 bases and J 13 bases; bases outside gene matches: 11. Germline CDR1 reads GTSNPN; CDR2 reads SVGIG (reference sequence). CDR3 nucleotides: TGTGCCTGGAGTGTACGACTAGCGGGTGAACGTGGGCTGTTTTTT. Amino acid sequence: CAWSVRLAGERGLFF. Looking up the rest from reference TRBV30 and TRBJ2-2 gives the full variable domain: SQTIHQWPATLVQPVGSPLSLECTVEGTSNPNLYWYRQAAGRGLQLLFYSVGIGQISSEVPQNLSASRPQDRQFILSSKKLLLSDSGFYLCAWSVRLAGERGLFFGEGSRLTVL.

V is TRBV6-1 and J is TRBJ2-4; D may match TRBD1 or TRBD2 (6 bases each). Germline lookup yields CDR1 MNHNS and CDR2 SASEGT. The CDR3 covers 16 residues. V was clipped by 6 bases and J by 1 base, with 16 bases between them. The DNA of the CDR3 is TGTGCCAGCAGAGAATCGGGGGCGGGTGCCAAAAACATTCAGTACTTC. Residues: CASRESGAGAKNIQYF.

The chain recombines TRBV5-1 with TRBJ2-3; D might be TRBD2 (6 bases). Trimming took 5 bases from V and 2 from J, leaving 12 bases between them. The CDR3 has 14 amino acids. Germline V lookup: CDR1 SGHRS, CDR2 YFSETQ. The CDR3 loop reads CASRTSPTTDTQYF. Written as DNA, the CDR3 is TGCGCCAGCAGAACTAGCCCTACCACAGATACGCAGTATTTT.

The V gene is TRBV28, the J gene TRBJ2-7, with D perhaps TRBD2 (5 bases). CDR1 is MDHEN, CDR2 SYDVKM, per germline. This CDR3 has 16 residues. V gave up 7 bases and J gave up 3 bases, with 22 bases separating them. CDR3 sequence reads: CASTLGGPVRGYEQYF. In nucleotides, the CDR3 is TGTGCCAGCACCCTAGGAGGACCCGTACGGGGCTACGAGCAGTACTTC.

V usage is TRBV15 and J usage is TRBJ2-2; D is undetermined. CDR1 and CDR2 (germline): LNHNV, YYDKDF (reference sequence). The CDR3 length is 13 residues. The ends were cut back, 0 bases at V and 6 bases at J, with 5 bases in the middle. CDR3 amino acids: CATSRDRPGELFF. DNA for the CDR3: TGTGCCACCAGCAGAGATAGGCCCGGGGAGCTGTTTTTT.

V gene TRBV29-1 combines with J gene TRBJ2-3; D might be TRBD2 (5 bases). Germline V gene sequence: CDR1 SQVTM, CDR2 ANQGSEA. V shed 7 bases and J shed 8 bases, with 13 bases lying between them. This CDR3 is built from 11 residues. The CDR3 DNA sequence: TGCAGCGCTACCACTAGACCTACGCAGTATTTT. It specifies CSATTRPTQYF.

This clone was observed once. The chain uses TRBV28 and TRBJ2-7; 7 nucleotides align to TRBD2. Germline trimming cut 4 bases from V and 3 bases from J; bases unmatched to any gene: 9. This CDR3 has 15 amino acids. CDR1 is MDHEN, CDR2 SYDVKM, per germline. In DNA form, the CDR3 reads TGTGCCAGCAGTTCCGGGGGGATAGAACACTACGAGCAGTACTTC. The encoded protein is CASSSGGIEHYEQYF.

The chain is built from TRBV29-1 and TRBJ2-3; D remains unclear. Trimming removed 4 bases from V and 8 bases from J, with 10 bases in between. The CDR3 extends over 11 amino acids. Germline V gene lookup returns CDR1 SQVTM and CDR2 ANQGSEA. The CDR3 sequence: CSVAFDTTQYF. Here the CDR3 DNA reads TGCAGCGTTGCGTTTGATACTACGCAGTATTTT.

The rearrangement joins TRBV18 to TRBJ2-1; 9 bases fit TRBD2. This CDR3 is 16 amino acids long. Trimming removed 3 bases from V and 6 bases from J; junction bases left unmatched: 9. Germline V gives CDR1 KGHSH, CDR2 LQKENI. The CDR3 region has the DNA TGTGCCAGCTCACCCGCAGCGGGAGGAATTGGCAATGAGCAGTTCTTC. Translating gives CASSPAAGGIGNEQFF.

The rearrangement links TRBV6-6 to TRBJ2-7; TRBD2 is a possible D gene (6 bases). CDR3 size: 12 residues. Germline CDR1 is MNHNY and CDR2 is SVGAGI (reference sequence). The V and J ends lost 6 bases and 2 bases respectively, with 8 bases between them. The CDR3 spells CASREGTYEQYF. The CDR3, as DNA: TGTGCCAGCAGGGAGGGGACCTACGAGCAGTACTTC.

V and J are TRBV19 and TRBJ2-1; 8 bases are a match to TRBD1. CDR3 size: 14 residues. Germline trimming cut 9 bases from V and 10 bases from J; bases unmatched to any gene: 14. Per germline, CDR1 LNHDA and CDR2 SQIVND (reference sequence). The CDR3 DNA reads as TGTGCCAGCACCGGGACAGGAGAAACGCGGGAGCAGTTCTTC. Translated: CASTGTGETREQFF.

J is TRBJ1-5 and V is TRBV5-1; possibly TRBD1 for D (5 bases). V was pared by 4 bases and J by 5 bases, with 13 bases between. Looked up from germline, CDR1 is SGHRS and CDR2 is YFSETQ. CDR3 length equals 14 residues. The CDR3 nucleotides are TGCGCCAGCAGCCCCGGGGGACGAGATCAGCCCCAGCATTTT. This codes for CASSPGGRDQPQHF.

This chain links TRBV29-1 with TRBJ2-1; 8 bases are shared with TRBD1. The CDR3 has 14 amino acids. The J segment lost 5 bases and the V segment lost 5 bases, leaving 8 bases of the junction unmatched. The germline gives CDR1 SQVTM, CDR2 ANQGSEA. The CDR3 nucleotides read TGCAGCGTTTACCGGGACAGGTTTAACAATGAGCAGTTCTTC. Translated: CSVYRDRFNNEQFF.

This clone turned up a few times. The V gene is TRBV4-3, the J gene TRBJ2-7; possibly TRBD2 for D (7 bases). Germline CDR1 and CDR2: LGHNA and YSLEER. Trimming cost V 2 bases and J 5 bases, with 22 bases left between them. The CDR3 spans 17 residues. CDR3 protein: CASSQLRRYREGHEQYF. As DNA, the CDR3 is TGCGCCAGCAGCCAACTCAGGCGATACAGGGAGGGCCACGAGCAGTACTTC.

The CDR3 DNA follows: TGTGCCAGCTCACCTCGCCTAATAGGAAACTCTGGAAACACCATATATTTT. The encoded protein is CASSPRLIGNSGNTIYF. This rearrangement joins TRBV18 to TRBJ1-3; D is unclear. V was shortened by 3 bases and J by 0 bases, with 15 bases between the two germline ends. Germline CDR1 KGHSH, CDR2 LQKENI. The CDR3 consists of 17 residues.

This clone was counted only a few times. The rearrangement joins TRBV30 to TRBJ1-2; maybe TRBD1 (6 bases). Germline assignment: CDR1 GTSNPN and CDR2 SVGIG (reference sequence). The CDR3 consists of 11 residues. V gave up 5 bases and J gave up 9 bases, with 13 bases separating them. The DNA for the CDR3 is TGTGCCTGGTGGGGAGGGGACAGCTACACCTTC. Amino acid sequence: CAWWGGDSYTF.

The V gene is TRBV7-2, the J gene TRBJ2-1; D is perhaps TRBD2 (5 bases). This CDR3 is built from 14 residues. The germline V gene encodes CDR1 SGHTA and CDR2 FQGNSA. The V and J ends lost 1 base and 9 bases respectively, with 13 bases between them. CDR3 protein: CASSLGPGLGEQFF. Written as DNA, the CDR3 is TGTGCCAGCAGCTTAGGGCCAGGACTTGGTGAGCAGTTCTTC.

This sequence joins TRBV5-1 and TRBJ2-3, with D perhaps TRBD2 (5 bases). Germline values: CDR1 SGHRS, CDR2 YFSETQ. The CDR3 consists of 15 residues. Trimming left V 4 bases short and J 0 bases short, with 12 bases between. CDR3 bases: TGCGCCAGCAGCCAAGACGGCGGGAGCACAGATACGCAGTATTTT. It yields the protein CASSQDGGSTDTQYF.

This chain joins TRBV15 and TRBJ1-5; 7 nucleotides match TRBD1. Per germline, CDR1 LNHNV and CDR2 YYDKDF (reference sequence). Trimming cost V 1 base and J 0 bases; bases outside gene matches: 6. This CDR3 is built from 17 residues. Written as DNA, the CDR3 is TGTGCCACCAGCAGAGGACAGGGAGGAATTAGCAATCAGCCCCAGCATTTT. Translated: CATSRGQGGISNQPQHF.

The chain carries TRBV29-1 and TRBJ2-3; TRBD1 is a possible D gene (7 bases). Germline V gene sequence: CDR1 SQVTM, CDR2 ANQGSEA. The V end was cut by 6 bases, the J end by 2 bases, with 15 bases between. CDR3 length: 14 amino acids. The CDR3 nucleotides are TGCAGCGTCCGACACAGGGGACTCACAGATACGCAGTATTTT. Protein: CSVRHRGLTDTQYF.

This clone was counted a few times. This chain joins TRBV11-2 and TRBJ2-2, with 10 bases identical to TRBD2. J was trimmed by 5 bases and V by 5 bases; bases with no gene match: 8. Germline loops: CDR1 SGHAT, CDR2 FQNNGV. The CDR3 is 16 amino acids. In nucleotides, the CDR3 is TGTGCCAGCAGCCCAACTAGCGGGATAGGTACCGGGGAGCTGTTTTTT. It is translated as CASSPTSGIGTGELFF. The full variable domain, rest sourced from reference TRBV11-2 and TRBJ2-2, is EAGVAQSPRYKIIEKRQSVAFWCNPISGHATLYWYQQILGQGPKLLIQFQNNGVVDDSQLPKDRFSAERLKGVDSTLKIQPAKLEDSAVYLCASSPTSGIGTGELFFGEGSRLTVL.

This clone has more than one count but fewer than ten. Other DNA sequences in this sample translate to the same CDR3. The CDR3 loop is CSVGPPYEQYF. CDR3 DNA: TGCAGCGTTGGTCCCCCCTACGAGCAGTACTTC. The rearrangement joins TRBV29-1 to TRBJ2-7; D remains unclear. CDR1 is SQVTM and CDR2 is ANQGSEA in the germline V gene. The CDR3 totals 11 residues. The germline V and J ends were trimmed by 4 bases and 2 bases, with 6 bases remaining between them.

V is TRBV29-1 and J is TRBJ2-3, with 10 positions matching TRBD2. This CDR3 is 14 amino acids long. The V segment lost 4 bases and the J segment 2 bases; nucleotides outside the gene matches: 3. Germline-derived CDR1 and CDR2 are SQVTM and ANQGSEA. The CDR3 DNA is TGCAGCGTTGTAGCGGGAGGACTCACAGATACGCAGTATTTT. Its protein is CSVVAGGLTDTQYF.

CDR3 protein: CASSSQPSYNEQFF. CDR3 sequence (DNA): TGTGCCAGCAGCTCCCAACCCTCTTACAATGAGCAGTTCTTC. The genes are TRBV11-2 and TRBJ2-1; D is unresolved. V lost 4 bases and J lost 4, with 11 bases in between. There are 14 residues in the CDR3. Looked up from germline, CDR1 is SGHAT and CDR2 is FQNNGV.

This clone has a handful of counts. The chain employs TRBV5-1 and TRBJ2-1; 8 nucleotides line up with TRBD2. The germline V gene encodes CDR1 SGHRS and CDR2 YFSETQ. CDR3 size: 16 residues. J lost 4 bases, V lost 4 bases, and 10 bases had no gene match. This chain's CDR3 is CASSGGLAGFYNEQFF. The CDR3 bases are TGCGCCAGCAGCGGTGGTCTAGCGGGTTTTTACAATGAGCAGTTCTTC.

This sequence joins TRBV15 and TRBJ1-5; possible D gene TRBD1, 6 bases. Trimming shortened V by 1 base and J by 6 bases, and 13 bases separated the two germline ends. There are 15 residues in the CDR3. Germline V CDR1 and CDR2: LNHNV, YYDKDF (reference sequence). The CDR3 region is CATSRGGGAGQPQHF. In DNA, the CDR3 is TGTGCCACCAGCAGAGGGGGGGGCGCGGGTCAGCCCCAGCATTTT.